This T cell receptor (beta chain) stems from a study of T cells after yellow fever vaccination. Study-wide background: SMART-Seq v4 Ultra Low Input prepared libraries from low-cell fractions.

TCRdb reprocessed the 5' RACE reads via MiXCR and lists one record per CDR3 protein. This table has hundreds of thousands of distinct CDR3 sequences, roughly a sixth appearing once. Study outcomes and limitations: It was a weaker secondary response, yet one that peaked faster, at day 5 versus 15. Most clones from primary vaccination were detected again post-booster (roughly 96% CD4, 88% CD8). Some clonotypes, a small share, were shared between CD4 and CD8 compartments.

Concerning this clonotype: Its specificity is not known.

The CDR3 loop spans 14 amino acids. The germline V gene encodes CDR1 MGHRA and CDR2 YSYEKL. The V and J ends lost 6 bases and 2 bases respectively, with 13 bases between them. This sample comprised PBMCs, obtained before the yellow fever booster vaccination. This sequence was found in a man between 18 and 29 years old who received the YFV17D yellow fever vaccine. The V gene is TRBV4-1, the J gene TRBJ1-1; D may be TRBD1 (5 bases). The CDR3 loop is CASRRPGGNTEAFF. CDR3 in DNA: TGCGCCAGCAGGCGCCCCGGGGGTAACACTGAAGCTTTCTTT.